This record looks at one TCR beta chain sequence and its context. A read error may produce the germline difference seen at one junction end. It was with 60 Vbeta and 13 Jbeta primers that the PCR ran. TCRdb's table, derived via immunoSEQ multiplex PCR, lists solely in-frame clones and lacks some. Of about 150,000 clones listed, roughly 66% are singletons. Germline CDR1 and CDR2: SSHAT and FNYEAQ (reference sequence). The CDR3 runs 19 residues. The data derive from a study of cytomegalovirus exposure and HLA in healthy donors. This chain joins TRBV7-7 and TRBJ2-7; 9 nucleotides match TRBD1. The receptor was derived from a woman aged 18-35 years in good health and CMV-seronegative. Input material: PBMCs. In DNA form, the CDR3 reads TGTGCTAGCAGCCCGCAACCGGGACAGGGTTCAGGGGGCTCCTACGAGCAGTACTTC. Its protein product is CASSPQPGQGSGGSYEQYF.